The rows below give T cell receptor beta chains drawn from one sample of a study of blood T cell repertoires in COVID-19. Clones were read by immunoSEQ multiplex PCR, and TCRdb kept only the in-frame ones, dropping some. The profile shows 200,000 or so clones, 70% to 90% of them singletons. Sequenced material: PBMCs or T cells enriched from blood (not recorded which). Receptors originate from a woman in her 40s with acute COVID-19. Each CDR3 is given with its conserved first and last residue. The D gene is left open where the match is weak. Some rows mark clone size as missing; the rest say once, few, many or name a class of expanded clone.

clone size	J gene	V gene	CDR3 length	D gene	CDR3 DNA	CDR3 protein
once	TRBJ1-6	TRBV7-8	14	-	TGTGCCAGCAGCTTAGGGGCAGGGGATTCACCCCTCCACTTT	CASSLGAGDSPLHF
-	TRBJ1-4	TRBV2	15	-	TGTGCCAGCAGACCTAGGACTGCAACTAATGAAAAACTGTTTTTT	CASRPRTATNEKLFF
-	TRBJ2-3	TRBV11-2	18	TRBD2	TGTGCCAGCAGCACGAGGGGGACTAGCGGGGTTAGCACAGATACGCAGTATTTT	CASSTRGTSGVSTDTQYF
few	TRBJ2-2	TRBV6-4	14	-	TGTGCCAGCAGTGACTCGTTAGAGGCCGGGGAGCTGTTTTTT	CASSDSLEAGELFF
-	TRBJ1-4	TRBV5-1	18	-	TGCGCCAGCAGCTTGGGCGCGGGCGGGGTTGCAACTAATGAAAAACTGTTTTTT	CASSLGAGGVATNEKLFF
once	TRBJ1-3	TRBV5-1	17	TRBD1	TGCGCCAGCAGTTCGGGACAGGGGGTTTTCTCTGGAAACACCATATATTTT	CASSSGQGVFSGNTIYF
-	TRBJ2-3	TRBV10-2	14	TRBD2	TGCGCCAGCGGGGGACTAGCGGCCACAGATACGCAGTATTTT	CASGGLAATDTQYF
-	TRBJ2-1	TRBV30	13	TRBD2	TGTGCCTGGGGGAGCGGGAGAGGCTATGAGCAGTTCTTC	CAWGSGRGYEQFF
few	TRBJ2-1	TRBV11-3	15	TRBD1	TGTGCCAGCAGCTCAGGACAGGGGGACTTCAATGAGCAGTTCTTC	CASSSGQGDFNEQFF
-	TRBJ2-3	TRBV27	14	TRBD1	TGTGCCAGCAACCGGGACAGGGTTACAGATACGCAGTATTTT	CASNRDRVTDTQYF
once	TRBJ2-3	TRBV28	17	TRBD1	TGTGCCAGCAGTTTATCGAGACAGGGGGCTAGCACAGATACGCAGTATTTT	CASSLSRQGASTDTQYF
-	TRBJ1-6	TRBV18	16	TRBD1	TGTGCCAGCTCACTACGGACAGGGTTGAGAAATTCACCCCTCCACTTT	CASSLRTGLRNSPLHF
few	TRBJ1-5	TRBV28	16	-	TGTGCCAGCAGTTTAAGGGTCAGGGTTCTAAATCAGCCCCAGCATTTT	CASSLRVRVLNQPQHF
-	TRBJ1-3	TRBV6-5	13	-	TGTGCCAGCATAACAGACACTGGAAACACCATATATTTT	CASITDTGNTIYF
-	TRBJ2-7	TRBV28	12	-	TGTGCCAGCCGAGCGATCTCCTACGAGCAGTACTTC	CASRAISYEQYF
-	TRBJ2-7	TRBV5-1	14	TRBD2	TGCGCCAGCAGCTTGGAGGCGGGGGTGTACGAGCAGTACTTC	CASSLEAGVYEQYF